This TCR beta chain was identified during a study of OX40 agonist ivuxolimab in advanced cancers. V was shortened by 3 bases and J by 4 bases, with 12 bases between the two germline ends. The germline CDR1 and CDR2 sequences are MNHNS and SASEGT. This CDR3 spans 14 amino acids. Sequencing used immunoSEQ multiplex PCR; TCRdb keeps in-frame clones, though not all of them. The table includes 80,000 to 85,000 clones, 86% detected once. This chain links TRBV6-1 with TRBJ1-1; perhaps TRBD1 as D (5 bases). Sequencing used CD4+ or CD8+ T cells sorted from blood, obtained in a trial of the OX40 agonist ivuxolimab. The receptor comes from an adult with an advanced solid tumor such as melanoma, head and neck, liver or kidney cancer. CDR3 nucleotides: TGTGCCAGCAGTGATCAGGGAGGTCCCACTGAAGCTTTCTTT. Translation gives CASSDQGGPTEAFF.